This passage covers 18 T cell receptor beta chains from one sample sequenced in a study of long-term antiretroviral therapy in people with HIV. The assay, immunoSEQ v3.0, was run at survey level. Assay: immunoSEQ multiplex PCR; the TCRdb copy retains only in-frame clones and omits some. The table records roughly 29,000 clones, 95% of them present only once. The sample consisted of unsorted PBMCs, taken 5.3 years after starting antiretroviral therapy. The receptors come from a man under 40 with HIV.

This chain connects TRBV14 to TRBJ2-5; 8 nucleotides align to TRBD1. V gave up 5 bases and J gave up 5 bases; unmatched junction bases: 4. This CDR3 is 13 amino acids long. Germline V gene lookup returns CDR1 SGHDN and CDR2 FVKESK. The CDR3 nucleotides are TGTGCCAGCAGCGTCAGGGGGCGGGAGACCCAGTACTTC. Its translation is CASSVRGRETQYF.

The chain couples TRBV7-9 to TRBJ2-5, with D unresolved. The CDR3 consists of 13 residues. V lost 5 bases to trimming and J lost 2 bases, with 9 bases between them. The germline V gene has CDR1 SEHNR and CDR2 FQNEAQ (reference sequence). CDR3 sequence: CASSKYSQETQYF. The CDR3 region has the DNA TGTGCCAGCAGCAAATATTCGCAAGAGACCCAGTACTTC.

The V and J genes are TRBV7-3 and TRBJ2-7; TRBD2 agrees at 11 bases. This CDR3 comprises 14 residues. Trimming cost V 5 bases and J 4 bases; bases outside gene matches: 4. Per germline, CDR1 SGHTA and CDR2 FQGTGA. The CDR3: CASSQTSGSYEQYF. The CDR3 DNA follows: TGTGCCAGCAGCCAAACTAGCGGGAGTTACGAGCAGTACTTC.

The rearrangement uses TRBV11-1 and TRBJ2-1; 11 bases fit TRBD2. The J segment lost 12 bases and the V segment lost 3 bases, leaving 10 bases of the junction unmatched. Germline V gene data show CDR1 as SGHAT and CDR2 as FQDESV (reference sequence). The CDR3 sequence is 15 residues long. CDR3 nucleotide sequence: TGTGCCAGCAGCTTCTGGCTAGCGGGAGGCCACCGGCAGTTCTTC. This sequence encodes CASSFWLAGGHRQFF.

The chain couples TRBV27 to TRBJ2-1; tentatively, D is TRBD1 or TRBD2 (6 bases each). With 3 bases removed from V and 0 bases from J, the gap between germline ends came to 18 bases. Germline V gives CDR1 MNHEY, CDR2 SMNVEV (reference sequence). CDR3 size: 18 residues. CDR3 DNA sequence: TGTGCCAGCAGTTTTTATCGTCCGGGGGCGAGCTCCTACAATGAGCAGTTCTTC. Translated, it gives CASSFYRPGASSYNEQFF.

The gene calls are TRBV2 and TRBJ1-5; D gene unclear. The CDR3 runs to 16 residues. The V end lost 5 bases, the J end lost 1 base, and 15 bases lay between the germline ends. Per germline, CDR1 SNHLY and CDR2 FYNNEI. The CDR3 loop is CASSFPRVGSNQPQHF. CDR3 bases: TGTGCCAGCAGTTTCCCCCGGGTTGGGAGCAATCAGCCCCAGCATTTT.

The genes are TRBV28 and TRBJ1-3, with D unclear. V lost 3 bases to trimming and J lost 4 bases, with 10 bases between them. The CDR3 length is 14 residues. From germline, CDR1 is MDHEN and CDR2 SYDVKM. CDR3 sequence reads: CASSFTGNGNTIYF. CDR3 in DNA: TGTGCCAGCAGTTTTACGGGGAACGGAAACACCATATATTTT.

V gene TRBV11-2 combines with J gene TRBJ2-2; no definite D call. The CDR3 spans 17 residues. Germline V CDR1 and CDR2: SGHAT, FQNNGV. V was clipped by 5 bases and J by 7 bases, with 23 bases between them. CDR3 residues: CASSTGGGLGNHGELFF. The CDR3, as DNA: TGTGCCAGCAGCACCGGCGGTGGTCTGGGAAATCACGGGGAGCTGTTTTTT.

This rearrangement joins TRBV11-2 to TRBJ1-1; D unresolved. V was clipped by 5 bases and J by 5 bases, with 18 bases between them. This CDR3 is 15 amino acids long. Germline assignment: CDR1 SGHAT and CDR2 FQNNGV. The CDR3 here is CASSPREGRRTEAFF. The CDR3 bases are TGTGCCAGCAGCCCCCGAGAGGGCAGGCGGACTGAAGCTTTCTTT.

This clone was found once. The CDR3 loop is CSVEGQSVYEQYF. Here the CDR3 DNA reads TGCAGCGTTGAAGGGCAGAGCGTTTACGAGCAGTACTTC. This sequence joins TRBV29-1 and TRBJ2-7, with D hard to call. The CDR3 extends over 13 amino acids. Germline V gene data show CDR1 as SQVTM and CDR2 as ANQGSEA. Trimming took 1 base from V and 4 from J, leaving 11 bases between them.

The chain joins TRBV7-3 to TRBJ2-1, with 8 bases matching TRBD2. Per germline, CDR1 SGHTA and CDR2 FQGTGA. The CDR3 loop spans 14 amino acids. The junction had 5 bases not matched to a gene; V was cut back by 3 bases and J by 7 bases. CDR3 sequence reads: CASSFLTGGNEQFF. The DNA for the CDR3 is TGTGCCAGCAGCTTCCTCACGGGAGGGAATGAGCAGTTCTTC.

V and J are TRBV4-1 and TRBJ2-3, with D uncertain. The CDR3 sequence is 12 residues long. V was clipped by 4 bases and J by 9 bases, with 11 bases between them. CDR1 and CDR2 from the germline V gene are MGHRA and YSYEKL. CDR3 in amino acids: CASSPVPGTQYF. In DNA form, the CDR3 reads TGCGCCAGCAGCCCCGTGCCTGGGACGCAGTATTTT.

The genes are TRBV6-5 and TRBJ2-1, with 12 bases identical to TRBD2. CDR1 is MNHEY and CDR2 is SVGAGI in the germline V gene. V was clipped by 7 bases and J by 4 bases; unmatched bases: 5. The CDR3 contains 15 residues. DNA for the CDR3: TGTGCCAGCAAGTACGGACTAGCGGGGTACAATGAGCAGTTCTTC. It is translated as CASKYGLAGYNEQFF.

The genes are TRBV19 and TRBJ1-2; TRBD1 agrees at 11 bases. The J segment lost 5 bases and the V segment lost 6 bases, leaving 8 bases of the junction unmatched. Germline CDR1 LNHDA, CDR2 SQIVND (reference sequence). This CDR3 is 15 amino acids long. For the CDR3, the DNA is TGTGCCAGTAGCAAGGACAGGGGGCGGGCATATGGCTACACCTTC. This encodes CASSKDRGRAYGYTF.

CDR3 in DNA: TGCGCCAGCAGCTTTTTAGCGGGACAGTACAATGAGCAGTTCTTC. It codes for CASSFLAGQYNEQFF. V usage is TRBV5-1 and J usage is TRBJ2-1, with TRBD2 as a possible D gene (8 bases). V gave up 2 bases and J gave up 4 bases, with 13 bases separating them. Germline V gene data show CDR1 as SGHRS and CDR2 as YFSETQ. The CDR3 has 15 residues. The variable domain in full, with the rest retrieved from reference TRBV5-1 and TRBJ2-1, is KAGVTQTPRYLIKTRGQQVTLSCSPISGHRSVSWYQQTPGQGLQFLFEYFSETQRNKGNFPGRFSGRQFSNSRSEMNVSTLELGDSALYLCASSFLAGQYNEQFFGPGTRLTVL.

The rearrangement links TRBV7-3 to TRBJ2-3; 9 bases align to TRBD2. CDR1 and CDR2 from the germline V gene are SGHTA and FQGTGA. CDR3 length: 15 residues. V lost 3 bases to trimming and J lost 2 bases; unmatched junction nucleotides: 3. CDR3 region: CASSFSGGPTDTQYF. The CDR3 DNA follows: TGTGCCAGCAGCTTCAGCGGGGGGCCCACAGATACGCAGTATTTT.

CDR3 nucleotide sequence: TGTGCCACCAGCAGAGATCCCAGGACAGGTGCTGTGGATGAGCAGTTCTTC. It specifies CATSRDPRTGAVDEQFF. V gene TRBV15 combines with J gene TRBJ2-1; 7 nucleotides align to TRBD1. The CDR3 totals 17 residues. With 0 bases clipped from V and 8 bases from J, the junction kept 13 bases outside the gene matches. The V gene's germline CDR1 is LNHNV and CDR2 YYDKDF (reference sequence).

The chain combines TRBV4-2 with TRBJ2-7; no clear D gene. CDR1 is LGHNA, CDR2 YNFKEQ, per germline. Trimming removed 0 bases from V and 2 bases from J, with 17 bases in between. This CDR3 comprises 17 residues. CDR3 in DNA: TGTGCCAGCAGCCAAGAAATTCGCAGCGTTAACCCCTACGAGCAGTACTTC. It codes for CASSQEIRSVNPYEQYF.